The 16 T cell receptor beta chains reported below all come from one sample, sequenced in a study of T cell responses to AZD1222 COVID-19 vaccine. Clones were sequenced by immunoSEQ multiplex PCR, and TCRdb holds only the in-frame ones, with some missing. This table holds over 130,000 clones, roughly 92% found once. The source material was peripheral blood, sampled on day 0 of AZD1222 vaccination. The receptors derive from an adult in good health.

This chain connects TRBV11-2 to TRBJ2-7, with D perhaps matching TRBD1 (5 bases). Germline assignment: CDR1 SGHAT and CDR2 FQNNGV. V lost 2 bases and J lost 3, with 14 bases in between. This CDR3 contains 15 residues. The CDR3 here is CASSLSRTRNYEQYF. The CDR3 nucleotides read TGTGCCAGCAGCTTATCCCGGACAAGGAACTACGAGCAGTACTTC.

This chain uses TRBV12-3 or TRBV12-4 with TRBJ2-1; 8 nucleotides line up with TRBD2. The CDR3 loop spans 13 amino acids. V lost 1 base to trimming and J lost 10 bases; unmatched junction nucleotides: 3. The CDR3 loop reads CASSLGLAGEQFF. Here the CDR3 DNA reads TGTGCCAGCAGTTTAGGATTAGCGGGGGAGCAGTTCTTC.

The chain has TRBV9 and TRBJ1-1, with D unresolved. The CDR3 runs 14 residues. Germline V CDR1 and CDR2: SGDLS, YYNGEE. Trimming took 3 bases from V and 4 from J, leaving 13 bases between them. The CDR3 DNA reads as TGTGCCAGCAGCGCCGGCCCACCGGGCACTGAAGCTTTCTTT. Residues: CASSAGPPGTEAFF.

This chain joins TRBV28 and TRBJ2-1, with D possibly called TRBD1 or TRBD2 (6 bases each). The CDR3 length is 15 residues. The V end was cut by 3 bases, the J end by 7 bases, with 16 bases between. The germline V gene has CDR1 MDHEN and CDR2 SYDVKM. In nucleotides, the CDR3 is TGTGCCAGCAGTTTGGGTGGGGGGCCTTCGAATGAGCAGTTCTTC. Translated: CASSLGGGPSNEQFF.

The chain joins TRBV4-1 to TRBJ2-1; no definite D call. V lost 1 base and J lost 0, with 10 bases in between. Germline V lookup: CDR1 MGHRA, CDR2 YSYEKL. The CDR3 consists of 16 residues. CDR3 amino acids: CASSQVASSSYNEQFF. CDR3 nucleotide sequence: TGCGCCAGCAGCCAAGTGGCTTCTAGCTCCTACAATGAGCAGTTCTTC.

The chain is built from TRBV7-2 and TRBJ1-6; a possible D gene is TRBD1 (5 bases). Germline loops: CDR1 SGHTA, CDR2 FQGNSA. The CDR3 is made up of 14 amino acids. V lost 5 bases to trimming and J lost 6 bases, with 11 bases between them. This CDR3 is CASSPWGLNSPLHF. The CDR3 DNA reads as TGTGCCAGCAGCCCATGGGGCCTTAATTCACCCCTCCACTTT.

The CDR3 DNA follows: TGTGCCAGCAGTGATCAAGCGGGCGCCTTGAGCGAGCAGTACTTC. Translated: CASSDQAGALSEQYF. This chain uses TRBV6-1 with TRBJ2-7; D is possibly TRBD2 (6 bases). The CDR3 consists of 15 residues. CDR1 and CDR2 from the germline V gene are MNHNS and SASEGT. V was trimmed by 3 bases and J by 6 bases, leaving 18 bases between them.

The chain joins TRBV7-2 to TRBJ1-1; D not resolved. CDR1 is SGHTA and CDR2 is FQGNSA in the germline V gene. Trimming pared 1 base from V and 3 bases from J, leaving 3 bases between. The CDR3 has 12 residues. CDR3 sequence: CASSLVHTEAFF. CDR3 DNA sequence: TGTGCCAGCAGCTTAGTTCACACTGAAGCTTTCTTT. The complete variable domain, with remaining parts taken from reference TRBV7-2 and TRBJ1-1, reads GAGVSQSPSNKVTEKGKDVELRCDPISGHTALYWYRQSLGQGLEFLIYFQGNSAPDKSGLPSDRFSAERTGGSVSTLTIQRTQQEDSAVYLCASSLVHTEAFFGQGTRLTVV.

This chain links TRBV6-2 or TRBV6-3 with TRBJ2-7, with D tentatively TRBD2 (6 bases). Deletions cut 5 bases from V and 1 base from J, with 15 bases between. The CDR3 consists of 15 residues. The germline V gene encodes CDR1 MNHEY and CDR2 SVGEGT. The chain's CDR3 is CASSGRGSNSYEQYF. CDR3 DNA: TGTGCCAGCAGTGGGCGGGGATCCAATTCCTACGAGCAGTACTTC.

The chain joins TRBV3-1 (or the pseudogene TRBV3-2) to TRBJ2-3; 13 bases match TRBD2. V lost 4 bases, J lost 6 bases, and 7 bases stayed unmatched. This CDR3 is built from 16 residues. CDR1 and CDR2 from the germline V gene are LGHDT and YNNKEL (reference sequence). DNA of the CDR3: TGTGCCAGCAGCCGACAACTAGCGGGGGGGCCCGATACGCAGTATTTT. Amino acids: CASSRQLAGGPDTQYF.

The chain joins TRBV2 to TRBJ2-5; 9 bases map to TRBD2. Germline CDR1 SNHLY, CDR2 FYNNEI. J was trimmed by 4 bases and V by 7 bases; bases with no gene match: 10. This CDR3 is built from 15 residues. This CDR3 is CASTGSGGTRETQYF. The CDR3 DNA is TGTGCCAGCACTGGTAGCGGGGGAACGAGAGAGACCCAGTACTTC.

This chain connects TRBV18 to TRBJ2-2; D is possibly TRBD2 (6 bases). Per germline, CDR1 KGHSH and CDR2 LQKENI. Trimming left V 2 bases short and J 4 bases short, with 11 bases between. This CDR3 is built from 15 residues. CDR3 region: CASSPFRRGTGELFF. The DNA of the CDR3 is TGTGCCAGCTCACCATTTCGGCGGGGCACCGGGGAGCTGTTTTTT.

J is TRBJ1-1 and V is TRBV28; D gene unclear. Germline V CDR1 and CDR2: MDHEN, SYDVKM. The CDR3 runs to 11 residues. V was pared by 7 bases and J by 8 bases, with 11 bases between. The CDR3 is CASKGGREAFF. The CDR3 nucleotides read TGTGCCAGCAAAGGCGGCAGGGAAGCTTTCTTT. Filled out from reference TRBV28 and TRBJ1-1, the complete variable domain reads DVKVTQSSRYLVKRTGEKVFLECVQDMDHENMFWYRQDPGLGLRLIYFSYDVKMKEKGDIPEGYSVSREKKERFSLILESASTNQTSMYLCASKGGREAFFGQGTRLTVV.

This chain links TRBV5-1 with TRBJ1-2; 11 bases are shared with TRBD1. J was trimmed by 9 bases and V by 2 bases; bases with no gene match: 9. The CDR3 covers 15 residues. The germline V gene encodes CDR1 SGHRS and CDR2 YFSETQ. The CDR3 sequence: CASSLTGQGAGSYTF. The DNA for the CDR3 is TGCGCCAGCAGCTTAACAGGACAGGGGGCGGGGAGCTACACCTTC.

The V call is TRBV7-2, the J call TRBJ2-4, with 11 bases that match TRBD1. There are 17 residues in the CDR3. Per germline, CDR1 SGHTA and CDR2 FQGNSA. With V trimmed by 2 bases and J by 5 bases, 8 bases remained unmatched. For the CDR3, the DNA is TGTGCCAGCAGCTTACCGAAGGGACAGGGGGGTGAAAACATTCAGTACTTC. Its protein product is CASSLPKGQGGENIQYF.

The chain joins TRBV2 to TRBJ1-2, with 7 bases aligning to TRBD1. The germline CDR1 and CDR2 sequences are SNHLY and FYNNEI. The CDR3 has 15 residues. The trim removed 6 bases at V and 4 bases at J, leaving 11 bases unmatched. The CDR3 DNA sequence: TGTGCCAGCAGCCCTAGACAGGGCGTTGGCTATGGCTACACCTTC. This encodes CASSPRQGVGYGYTF.